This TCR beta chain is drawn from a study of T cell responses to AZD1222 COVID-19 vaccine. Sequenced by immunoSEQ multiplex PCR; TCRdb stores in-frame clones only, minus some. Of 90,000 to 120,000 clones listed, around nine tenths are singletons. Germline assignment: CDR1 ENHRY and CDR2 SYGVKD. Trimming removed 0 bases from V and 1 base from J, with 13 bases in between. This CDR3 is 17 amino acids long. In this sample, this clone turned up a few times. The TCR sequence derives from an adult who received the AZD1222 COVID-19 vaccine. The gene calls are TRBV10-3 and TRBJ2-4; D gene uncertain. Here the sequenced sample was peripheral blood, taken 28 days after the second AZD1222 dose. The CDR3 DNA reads TGTGCCATCAGTGAGTCTTCAGGTAATTCCGCCAAAAACATTCAGTACTTC. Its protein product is CAISESSGNSAKNIQYF.